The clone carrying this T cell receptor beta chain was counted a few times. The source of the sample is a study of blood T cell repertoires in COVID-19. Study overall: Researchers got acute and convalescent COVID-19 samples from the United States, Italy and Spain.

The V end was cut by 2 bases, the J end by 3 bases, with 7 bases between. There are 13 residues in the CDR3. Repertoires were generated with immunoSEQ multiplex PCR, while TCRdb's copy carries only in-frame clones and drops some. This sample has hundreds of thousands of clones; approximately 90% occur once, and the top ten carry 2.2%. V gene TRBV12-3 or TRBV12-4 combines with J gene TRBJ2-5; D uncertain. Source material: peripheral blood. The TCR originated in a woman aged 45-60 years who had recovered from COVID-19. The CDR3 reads CASSLNSKETQYF. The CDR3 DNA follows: TGTGCCAGCAGTTTAAACTCCAAAGAGACCCAGTACTTC.